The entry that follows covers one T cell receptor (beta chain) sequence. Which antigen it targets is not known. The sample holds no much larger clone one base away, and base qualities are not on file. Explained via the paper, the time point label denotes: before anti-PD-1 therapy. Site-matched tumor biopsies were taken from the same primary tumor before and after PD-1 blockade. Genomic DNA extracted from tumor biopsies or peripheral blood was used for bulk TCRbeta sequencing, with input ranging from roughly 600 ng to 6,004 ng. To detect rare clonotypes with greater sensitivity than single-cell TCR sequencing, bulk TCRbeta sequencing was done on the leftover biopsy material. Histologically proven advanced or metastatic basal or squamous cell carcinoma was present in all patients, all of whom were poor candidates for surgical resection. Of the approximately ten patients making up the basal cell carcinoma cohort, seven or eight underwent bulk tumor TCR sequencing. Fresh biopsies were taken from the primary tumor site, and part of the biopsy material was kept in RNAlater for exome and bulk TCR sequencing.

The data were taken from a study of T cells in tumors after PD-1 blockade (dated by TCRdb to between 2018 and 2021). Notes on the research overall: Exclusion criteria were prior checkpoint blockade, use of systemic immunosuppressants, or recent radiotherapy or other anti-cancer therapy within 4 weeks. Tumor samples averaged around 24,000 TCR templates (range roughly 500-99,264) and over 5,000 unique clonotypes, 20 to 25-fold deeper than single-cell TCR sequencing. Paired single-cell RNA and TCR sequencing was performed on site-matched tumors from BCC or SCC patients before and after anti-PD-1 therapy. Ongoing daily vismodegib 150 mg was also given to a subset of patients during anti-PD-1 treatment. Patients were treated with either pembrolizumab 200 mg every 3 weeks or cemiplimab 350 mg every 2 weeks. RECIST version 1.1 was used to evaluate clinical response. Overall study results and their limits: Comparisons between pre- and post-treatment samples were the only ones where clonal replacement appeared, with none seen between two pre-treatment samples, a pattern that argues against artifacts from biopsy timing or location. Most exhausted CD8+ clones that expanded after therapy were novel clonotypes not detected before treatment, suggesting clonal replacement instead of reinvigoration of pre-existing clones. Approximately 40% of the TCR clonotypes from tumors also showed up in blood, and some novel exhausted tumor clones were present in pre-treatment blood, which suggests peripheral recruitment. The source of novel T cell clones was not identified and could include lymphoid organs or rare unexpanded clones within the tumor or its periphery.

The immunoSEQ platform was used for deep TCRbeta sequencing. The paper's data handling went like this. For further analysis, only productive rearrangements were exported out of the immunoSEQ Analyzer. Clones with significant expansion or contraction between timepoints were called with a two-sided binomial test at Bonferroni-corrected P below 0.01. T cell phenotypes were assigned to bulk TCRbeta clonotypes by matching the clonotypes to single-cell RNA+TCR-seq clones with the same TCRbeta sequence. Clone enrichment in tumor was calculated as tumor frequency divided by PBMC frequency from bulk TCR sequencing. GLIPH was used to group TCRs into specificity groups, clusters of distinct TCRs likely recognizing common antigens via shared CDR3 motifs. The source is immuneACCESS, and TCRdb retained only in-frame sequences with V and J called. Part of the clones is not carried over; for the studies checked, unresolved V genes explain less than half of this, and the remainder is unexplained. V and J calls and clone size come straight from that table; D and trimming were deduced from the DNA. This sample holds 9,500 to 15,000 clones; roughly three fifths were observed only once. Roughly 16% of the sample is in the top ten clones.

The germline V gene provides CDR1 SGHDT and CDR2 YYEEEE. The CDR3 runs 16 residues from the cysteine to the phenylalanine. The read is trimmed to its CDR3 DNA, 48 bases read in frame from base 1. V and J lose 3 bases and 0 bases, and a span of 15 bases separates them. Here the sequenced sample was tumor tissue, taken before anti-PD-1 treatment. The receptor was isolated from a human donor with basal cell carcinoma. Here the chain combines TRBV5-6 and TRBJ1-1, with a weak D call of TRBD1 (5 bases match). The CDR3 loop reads CASSYRQTTMNTEAFF. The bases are TGTGCCAGCAGCTACCGACAGACAACTATGAACACTGAAGCTTTCTTT. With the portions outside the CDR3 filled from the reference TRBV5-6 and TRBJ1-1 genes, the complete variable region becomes DAGVTQSPTHLIKTRGQQVTLRCSPKSGHDTVSWYQQALGQGPQFIFQYYEEEERQRGNFPDRFSGHQFPNYSSELNVNALLLGDSALYLCASSYRQTTMNTEAFFGQGTRLTVV.